This TCR beta chain appears in the sequencing data of a study of CD8 T cells in ankylosing spondylitis. This clonotype was seen ten or more times. What it binds is unknown. The V and J ends lost 2 bases and 1 base, in that order; junction bases with no gene match: 6. CDR1 SGHRS and CDR2 YFSETQ come from the germline V gene. This CDR3 contains 16 residues. Study-wide findings and caveats: The clones that were linked to disease were reported to be significantly enriched in matched synovial fluid samples from ankylosing spondylitis patients.

Quantitative 5'-RACE with molecular barcodes was used to make the TCR beta libraries. Via MiXCR, TCRdb re-called the 5' RACE reads, giving one row per CDR3 protein. This table has 200,000 to 250,000 distinct CDR3 sequences, roughly a tenth appearing once. This TCR was sampled from a male donor with ankylosing spondylitis or in good health (not recorded which). Sequencing was done on a sample of blood, either unsorted or a sorted T cell fraction (not recorded which). The chain employs TRBV5-1 and TRBJ2-3, with 8 nucleotides matching TRBD2. Here the CDR3 DNA reads TGCGCCAGCAGCTTAGCCACTAGCGGCCGCACAGATACGCAGTATTTT. As protein: CASSLATSGRTDTQYF.